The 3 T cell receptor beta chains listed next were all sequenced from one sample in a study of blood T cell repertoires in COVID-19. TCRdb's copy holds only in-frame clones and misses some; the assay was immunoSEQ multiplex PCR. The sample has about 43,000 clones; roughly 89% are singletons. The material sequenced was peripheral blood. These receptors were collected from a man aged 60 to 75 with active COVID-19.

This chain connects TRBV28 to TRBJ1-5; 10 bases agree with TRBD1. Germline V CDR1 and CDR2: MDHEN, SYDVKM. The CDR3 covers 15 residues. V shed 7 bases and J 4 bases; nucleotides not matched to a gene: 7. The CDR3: CASTDRGGTNQPQHF. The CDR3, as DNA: TGTGCCAGCACGGACAGGGGGGGAACAAATCAGCCCCAGCATTTT.

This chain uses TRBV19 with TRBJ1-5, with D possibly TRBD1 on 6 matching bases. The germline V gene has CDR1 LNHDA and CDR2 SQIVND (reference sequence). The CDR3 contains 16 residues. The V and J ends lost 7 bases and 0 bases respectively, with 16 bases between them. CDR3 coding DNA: TGTGCCAGTAAGGGGGGGGGCGCGAATAGCAATCAGCCCCAGCATTTT. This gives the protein CASKGGGANSNQPQHF.

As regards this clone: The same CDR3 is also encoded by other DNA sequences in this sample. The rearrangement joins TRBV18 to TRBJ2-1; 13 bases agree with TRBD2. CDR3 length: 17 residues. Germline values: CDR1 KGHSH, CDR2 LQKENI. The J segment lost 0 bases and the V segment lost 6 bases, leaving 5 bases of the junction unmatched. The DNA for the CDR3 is TGTGCCAGCTCGCCGAGGACTAGCGGGAGCTCCTACAATGAGCAGTTCTTC. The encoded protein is CASSPRTSGSSYNEQFF.